A single sample gave rise to the 21 T cell receptor beta chains below, sequenced in a study of early T cells in non-severe SARS-CoV-2 infection. TCRdb reprocessed the 5' RACE reads via MiXCR and lists one record per CDR3 protein. The table shows about 42,000 distinct CDR3 sequences, with over 6% occurring only once. Specimen: whole blood. These receptors were taken from an adult who was a healthcare worker with PCR-confirmed SARS-CoV-2 infection or an uninfected control (not recorded which).

V usage is TRBV10-3 and J usage is TRBJ2-5, with 7 nucleotides matching TRBD1. Germline CDR1 ENHRY, CDR2 SYGVKD. The CDR3 has 16 amino acids. The trim removed 3 bases at V and 2 bases at J, leaving 9 bases unmatched. CDR3 coding DNA: TGTGCCATCAGTGACCCTGGACAGGCAGTACAAGAGACCCAGTACTTC. Its protein product is CAISDPGQAVQETQYF.

The table lists this clonotype with many counts. The V gene is TRBV7-8, the J gene TRBJ1-1; D is possibly TRBD1 (5 bases). V was clipped by 1 base and J by 1 base, with 10 bases between them. The CDR3 covers 15 residues. CDR1 and CDR2 (germline): SGHVS, FQNEAQ. CDR3 DNA sequence: TGTGCCAGCAGCTTAGTATCGGGGGGGAACACTGAAGCTTTCTTT. Translation: CASSLVSGGNTEAFF.

This clonotype was detected only a few times. This chain uses TRBV5-1 with TRBJ1-2; TRBD1 matches at 7 bases. Germline CDR1 reads SGHRS; CDR2 reads YFSETQ. The V segment lost 4 bases and the J segment 5 bases; nucleotides outside the gene matches: 14. CDR3 length: 16 amino acids. CDR3 region: CASSPIPSGGGYGYTF. For the CDR3, the DNA is TGCGCCAGCAGCCCCATCCCCTCAGGGGGTGGGTATGGCTACACCTTC.

V and J are TRBV3-1 and TRBJ2-7; no clear D gene. The CDR3 has 15 residues. V shed 0 bases and J shed 1 base, with 10 bases lying between them. From germline, CDR1 is LGHDT and CDR2 YNNKEL (reference sequence). This chain's CDR3 is CASSQEVDWSYEQYF. The CDR3 DNA reads as TGTGCCAGCAGCCAAGAGGTAGACTGGTCCTACGAGCAGTACTTC.

This clonotype was detected only a few times. The CDR3 DNA is TGTGCCAGCGTCGGGGACTTCACCACAGATACGCAGTATTTT. Its protein product is CASVGDFTTDTQYF. The rearrangement joins TRBV4-2 to TRBJ2-3; D might be TRBD2 (6 bases). Trimming pared 8 bases from V and 2 bases from J, leaving 14 bases between. Per the germline V gene, CDR1 is LGHNA and CDR2 is YNFKEQ. The CDR3 length is 14 residues.

The chain recombines TRBV20-1 with TRBJ2-3, with 10 bases lining up with TRBD2. Germline lookup yields CDR1 DFQATT and CDR2 SNEGSKA (reference sequence). The CDR3 runs to 20 residues. Trimming cost V 0 bases and J 1 base; bases outside gene matches: 16. In DNA, the CDR3 is TGCAGTGCTAGAGACGACACCAGCGGGGGGGCCCTATTGGGCACAGATACGCAGTATTTT. Encoded protein: CSARDDTSGGALLGTDTQYF.

This clonotype was counted ten times or more. The chain carries TRBV4-3 and TRBJ2-3, with 8 bases identical to TRBD1. Trimming cost V 0 bases and J 6 bases; bases outside gene matches: 8. CDR3 size: 16 residues. In germline, CDR1 is LGHNA, CDR2 YSLEER. The CDR3 sequence: CASSQEQGARLDTQYF. DNA for the CDR3: TGCGCCAGCAGCCAAGAGCAGGGGGCCCGGCTGGATACGCAGTATTTT.

This clonotype occurred many times. The CDR3 loop reads CASRVDTSSYNEQFF. The DNA of the CDR3 is TGTGCCAGCAGAGTTGACACCAGCTCCTACAATGAGCAGTTCTTC. The rearrangement joins TRBV2 to TRBJ2-1; D unclear. There are 15 residues in the CDR3. With 6 bases removed from V and 0 bases from J, the gap between germline ends came to 12 bases. In germline, CDR1 is SNHLY, CDR2 FYNNEI. Using reference TRBV2 and TRBJ2-1 for the parts outside the CDR3, the full variable domain is EPEVTQTPSHQVTQMGQEVILRCVPISNHLYFYWYRQILGQKVEFLVSFYNNEISEKSEIFDDQFSVERPDGSNFTLKIRSTKLEDSAMYFCASRVDTSSYNEQFFGPGTRLTVL.

CDR3 amino acids: CSARQGKGYTF. CDR3 DNA: TGCAGTGCTAGACAGGGGAAAGGCTACACCTTC. V and J are TRBV20-1 and TRBJ1-2, with a tentative D call TRBD1 (6 bases). Trimming shortened V by 2 bases and J by 8 bases, and 9 bases separated the two germline ends. Germline V gene data show CDR1 as DFQATT and CDR2 as SNEGSKA (reference sequence). The CDR3 totals 11 residues.

This clonotype occurred many times. The chain employs TRBV9 and TRBJ2-2, with 8 positions matching TRBD1. From germline, CDR1 is SGDLS and CDR2 YYNGEE. The V and J ends lost 0 bases and 3 bases, in that order; junction bases with no gene match: 1. CDR3 size: 15 residues. The CDR3, as DNA: TGTGCCAGCAGCGTAGCGGGACAGGACACCGGGGAGCTGTTTTTT. Amino acid sequence: CASSVAGQDTGELFF. The whole variable domain, remainder taken from reference TRBV9 and TRBJ2-2, is DSGVTQTPKHLITATGQRVTLRCSPRSGDLSVYWYQQSLDQGLQFLIQYYNGEERAKGNILERFSAQQFPDLHSELNLSSLELGDSALYFCASSVAGQDTGELFFGEGSRLTVL.

The chain combines TRBV6-2 or TRBV6-3 with TRBJ1-2, with D possibly being TRBD1 (5 bases). The CDR3 length is 13 residues. V lost 7 bases and J 6 bases, leaving 15 bases between the germline ends. The germline gives CDR1 MNHEY, CDR2 SVGEGT. As DNA, the CDR3 is TGTGCCAGCACCCGACGGGGGACGGATGGCTACACCTTC. Translating it yields CASTRRGTDGYTF.

This clonotype was recorded at least ten times. V usage is TRBV10-3 and J usage is TRBJ2-2; 7 nucleotides match TRBD1. V trimming: 10 bases; J trimming: 0 bases; junction bases outside the gene matches: 14. The CDR3 covers 17 residues. CDR1 is ENHRY and CDR2 is SYGVKD in the germline V gene. The CDR3 DNA reads as TGTGCCACTCGGGACAGCCTAAAATTATCGAACACCGGGGAGCTGTTTTTT. Encoded protein: CATRDSLKLSNTGELFF.

This clonotype was picked up many times. The chain employs TRBV12-3 or TRBV12-4 and TRBJ1-2, with D possibly matching TRBD1 (5 bases). The ends were cut back, 2 bases at V and 8 bases at J, with 6 bases in the middle. CDR3 length: 11 amino acids. The CDR3: CASSLRGGYTF. The CDR3 nucleotides are TGTGCCAGCAGTTTAAGGGGCGGCTACACCTTC.

This clonotype has a handful of counts. The chain recombines TRBV5-4 with TRBJ2-6; a weak D match, TRBD2 (6 bases). The V end lost 2 bases, the J end lost 0 bases, and 12 bases lay between the germline ends. This CDR3 region has 17 residues. Germline CDR1 is SGHNT and CDR2 is YYREEE (reference sequence). In DNA form, the CDR3 reads TGTGCCAGCAGCTTCGGGGACTCCTTCTCTGGGGCCAACGTCCTGACTTTC. Translation: CASSFGDSFSGANVLTF.

This clonotype was detected ten times or more. CDR3 protein: CSVEAGAGTYEQYF. The CDR3 coding sequence is TGCAGCGTTGAAGCGGGCGCGGGGACCTACGAGCAGTACTTC. The chain combines TRBV29-1 with TRBJ2-7, with D possibly TRBD2 on 6 matching bases. With 1 base removed from V and 2 bases from J, the gap between germline ends came to 12 bases. CDR1 and CDR2 (germline): SQVTM, ANQGSEA. The CDR3 is 14 residues long.

Many counts were recorded for this clonotype. V gene TRBV7-8 combines with J gene TRBJ1-2; no firm D call. Germline CDR1 is SGHVS and CDR2 is FQNEAQ. The CDR3 runs 14 residues. V gave up 4 bases and J gave up 8 bases, with 17 bases separating them. CDR3 DNA: TGTGCCAGCAGCTCTCGGACGGCCGGCTGGGGCTACACCTTC. Translated: CASSSRTAGWGYTF.

This clonotype appeared a few times. The V call is TRBV10-3, the J call TRBJ1-1; TRBD1 matches 7 bases. This CDR3 comprises 13 residues. V dropped 6 bases and J dropped 1; count of bases not matched to a gene: 2. Germline-derived CDR1 and CDR2 are ENHRY and SYGVKD. The CDR3 is CAIRGTANTEAFF. The CDR3, as DNA: TGTGCCATCAGGGGGACAGCGAACACTGAAGCTTTCTTT.

The rearrangement joins TRBV9 to TRBJ1-6; D uncertain. The CDR3 extends over 15 amino acids. CDR1 is SGDLS, CDR2 YYNGEE, per germline. V dropped 0 bases and J dropped 9 bases, with 13 bases sitting between them. The CDR3 sequence is CASSVDGRAVSPLHF. The CDR3 nucleotides read TGTGCCAGCAGCGTAGACGGTAGGGCTGTTTCACCCCTCCACTTT.

This clonotype was seen ten or more times. The V and J genes are TRBV10-3 and TRBJ1-2; TRBD1 aligns across 10 bases. The J segment lost 7 bases and the V segment lost 8 bases, leaving 4 bases of the junction unmatched. The CDR3 is 12 residues long. Germline CDR1 is ENHRY and CDR2 is SYGVKD. The CDR3 region is CAIRRDRGGYTF. The CDR3 bases are TGTGCCATCCGCCGGGACAGGGGTGGCTACACCTTC.

This clonotype was counted at least ten times. The rearrangement links TRBV4-2 to TRBJ1-1; D is undetermined. Trimming removed 0 bases at V and 1 base at J, with 15 bases between. Germline V gene data show CDR1 as LGHNA and CDR2 as YNFKEQ. The CDR3 covers 17 residues. The CDR3 sequence is CASSQDLVGSQNTEAFF. The CDR3 nucleotides read TGTGCCAGCAGCCAAGATCTTGTGGGCAGCCAGAACACTGAAGCTTTCTTT.

This rearrangement joins TRBV5-1 to TRBJ1-2; TRBD1 agrees at 9 bases. The CDR3 extends over 16 amino acids. Looked up from germline, CDR1 is SGHRS and CDR2 is YFSETQ. Losses at the gene ends were 0 bases for V and 0 bases for J; bases not matched to a gene: 3. The CDR3 DNA reads as TGCGCCAGCAGCTTGGCGACAGGGGGTGCTAACTATGGCTACACCTTC. It specifies CASSLATGGANYGYTF.